The rows below give T cell receptor beta chains drawn from one sample of a study of cytomegalovirus exposure and HLA in healthy donors. The table came from immunoSEQ multiplex PCR; TCRdb's copy has only in-frame clones and leaves some out. The repertoire holds around 160,000 clones, with around three quarters as singletons. Source material: PBMCs. The receptors originated from a woman aged 40 to 50 in good health and CMV-seronegative. The CDR3 runs from the conserved cysteine through the conserved F or W. Fields, in order: V gene, clone size, J gene, D gene, CDR3 protein, CDR3 DNA. D genes are given only for firm matches. For some rows the clone size is stated as once, few or many, or as a class when expanded; others skip it.

v_gene: TRBV9
abundance: .
j_gene: TRBJ2-7
d_gene: TRBD2
CDR3aa: CASSVAPQGLALAYEQYF
CDR3nt: TGTGCCAGCAGCGTAGCCCCCCAGGGACTAGCGCTAGCTTACGAGCAGTACTTC

v_gene: TRBV19
abundance: .
j_gene: TRBJ2-3
d_gene: TRBD1
CDR3aa: CASNGQGATPQYF
CDR3nt: TGTGCCAGTAACGGGCAGGGGGCCACCCCGCAGTATTTT

v_gene: TRBV15
abundance: .
j_gene: TRBJ1-5
d_gene: .
CDR3aa: CATSRDPGSNQPQHF
CDR3nt: TGTGCCACCAGCAGAGATCCGGGTAGCAATCAGCCCCAGCATTTT

v_gene: TRBV29-1
abundance: .
j_gene: TRBJ2-5
d_gene: .
CDR3aa: CSVGAGPQETQYF
CDR3nt: TGCAGCGTTGGTGCAGGTCCCCAAGAGACCCAGTACTTC

v_gene: TRBV7-2
abundance: .
j_gene: TRBJ2-1
d_gene: TRBD2
CDR3aa: CASSLGSGRPNEQFF
CDR3nt: TGTGCCAGCAGCTTGGGAAGCGGGAGACCGAATGAGCAGTTCTTC

v_gene: TRBV9
abundance: few
j_gene: TRBJ2-5
d_gene: TRBD1
CDR3aa: CASSETGGGETQYF
CDR3nt: TGTGCCAGCAGTGAAACAGGGGGAGGTGAGACCCAGTACTTC

v_gene: TRBV7-9
abundance: .
j_gene: TRBJ1-3
d_gene: TRBD1
CDR3aa: CASSWGQGAGNTIYF
CDR3nt: TGTGCCAGCAGCTGGGGACAGGGAGCTGGAAACACCATATATTTT

v_gene: TRBV9
abundance: .
j_gene: TRBJ2-5
d_gene: TRBD2
CDR3aa: CASSVGASGNQETQYF
CDR3nt: TGTGCCAGCAGCGTAGGGGCTAGCGGAAACCAAGAGACCCAGTACTTC

v_gene: TRBV29-1
abundance: .
j_gene: TRBJ2-1
d_gene: .
CDR3aa: CSAYGGGFEQFF
CDR3nt: TGCAGCGCCTATGGTGGGGGCTTTGAGCAGTTCTTC

v_gene: TRBV28
abundance: .
j_gene: TRBJ1-2
d_gene: .
CDR3aa: CASSSTDRGYGYTF
CDR3nt: TGTGCCAGCAGTTCGACCGACAGAGGCTATGGCTACACCTTC

v_gene: TRBV6-1
abundance: .
j_gene: TRBJ2-7
d_gene: .
CDR3aa: CASSERGLTYEQYF
CDR3nt: TGTGCCAGCAGTGAAAGGGGACTGACCTACGAGCAGTACTTC

v_gene: TRBV7-9
abundance: .
j_gene: TRBJ2-5
d_gene: TRBD2
CDR3aa: CSSSLGSSGNQETQYF
CDR3nt: TGTTCCAGCAGCTTAGGATCGAGCGGGAACCAAGAGACCCAGTACTTC

v_gene: TRBV5-6
abundance: .
j_gene: TRBJ2-5
d_gene: TRBD2
CDR3aa: CASSLVRLAGGETQYF
CDR3nt: TGTGCCAGCAGCTTGGTGAGACTAGCGGGAGGAGAGACCCAGTACTTC

v_gene: TRBV14
abundance: .
j_gene: TRBJ2-2
d_gene: TRBD2
CDR3aa: CASSQVGGSYAGELFF
CDR3nt: TGTGCCAGCAGCCAAGTCGGCGGGAGTTACGCCGGGGAGCTGTTTTTT

v_gene: TRBV28
abundance: .
j_gene: TRBJ1-2
d_gene: TRBD1
CDR3aa: CASSLLDRGGGYTF
CDR3nt: TGTGCCAGCAGTTTATTGGACAGGGGAGGTGGCTACACCTTC

v_gene: TRBV6-1
abundance: few
j_gene: TRBJ2-1
d_gene: .
CDR3aa: CASRDTGYSEQFF
CDR3nt: TGTGCCAGCAGAGACACAGGGTACAGTGAGCAGTTCTTC

v_gene: TRBV5-1
abundance: .
j_gene: TRBJ2-5
d_gene: TRBD2
CDR3aa: CASSLLATQETQYF
CDR3nt: TGCGCCAGCAGCCTACTAGCGACCCAAGAGACCCAGTACTTC

v_gene: TRBV27
abundance: .
j_gene: TRBJ1-2
d_gene: TRBD1
CDR3aa: CASSTTGGGYKDYGYTF
CDR3nt: TGTGCCAGCAGTACCACAGGGGGCGGCTATAAGGACTATGGCTACACCTTC

v_gene: TRBV29-1
abundance: .
j_gene: TRBJ2-3
d_gene: TRBD2
CDR3aa: CSVETSGGTDTQYF
CDR3nt: TGCAGCGTTGAGACTAGCGGGGGCACAGATACGCAGTATTTT

v_gene: TRBV11-2
abundance: .
j_gene: TRBJ2-3
d_gene: TRBD2
CDR3aa: CASSRTSGRDRDTQYF
CDR3nt: TGTGCCAGCAGCAGGACTAGCGGGAGAGATAGGGATACGCAGTATTTT

v_gene: TRBV7-2
abundance: .
j_gene: TRBJ1-1
d_gene: .
CDR3aa: CASSFFITEAFF
CDR3nt: TGTGCCAGCAGCTTCTTTATAACTGAAGCTTTCTTT

v_gene: TRBV9
abundance: .
j_gene: TRBJ2-1
d_gene: TRBD1
CDR3aa: CASGSRDSLGYDEQFF
CDR3nt: TGTGCCAGTGGATCCCGGGACAGCCTGGGGTACGATGAGCAGTTCTTC

v_gene: TRBV2
abundance: .
j_gene: TRBJ2-7
d_gene: TRBD1
CDR3aa: CASRGTGKGYEQYF
CDR3nt: TGTGCCAGCAGAGGGACAGGGAAAGGCTACGAGCAGTACTTC

v_gene: TRBV19
abundance: few
j_gene: TRBJ2-3
d_gene: TRBD2
CDR3aa: CASIASGRRDTQYF
CDR3nt: TGTGCCAGTATTGCTAGCGGGAGGAGAGATACGCAGTATTTT

v_gene: TRBV27
abundance: .
j_gene: TRBJ2-4
d_gene: TRBD2
CDR3aa: CASSLRVSGTTKNIQYF
CDR3nt: TGTGCCAGCAGTTTAAGGGTTAGCGGGACCACCAAAAACATTCAGTACTTC

v_gene: TRBV30
abundance: .
j_gene: TRBJ2-7
d_gene: .
CDR3aa: CAWSVSGSSYEQYF
CDR3nt: TGTGCCTGGAGTGTTTCTGGGAGCTCCTACGAGCAGTACTTC

v_gene: TRBV2
abundance: once
j_gene: TRBJ2-1
d_gene: TRBD2
CDR3aa: CASSERAGGPGEQFF
CDR3nt: TGTGCCAGCAGTGAACGAGCGGGAGGGCCAGGTGAGCAGTTCTTC

v_gene: TRBV5-1
abundance: .
j_gene: TRBJ2-7
d_gene: .
CDR3aa: CASRPPQTGGNEQYF
CDR3nt: TGCGCCAGCAGGCCTCCTCAAACCGGGGGAAACGAGCAGTACTTC

v_gene: TRBV9
abundance: .
j_gene: TRBJ2-1
d_gene: .
CDR3aa: CASSVGTVHNEQFF
CDR3nt: TGTGCCAGCAGCGTAGGAACAGTACACAATGAGCAGTTCTTC

v_gene: TRBV13
abundance: .
j_gene: TRBJ1-2
d_gene: TRBD1
CDR3aa: CASSSRERGLGYTF
CDR3nt: TGTGCCAGCAGCTCTCGTGAAAGGGGGCTCGGCTACACCTTC

v_gene: TRBV11-3
abundance: .
j_gene: TRBJ2-1
d_gene: TRBD2
CDR3aa: CASSLTLAGGNEQFF
CDR3nt: TGTGCCAGCAGCTTAACACTAGCGGGAGGGAATGAGCAGTTCTTC

v_gene: TRBV30
abundance: .
j_gene: TRBJ2-5
d_gene: .
CDR3aa: CAWSRREIGETQYF
CDR3nt: TGTGCCTGGAGTAGGAGGGAGATCGGAGAGACCCAGTACTTC

v_gene: TRBV18
abundance: .
j_gene: TRBJ1-5
d_gene: TRBD1
CDR3aa: CASSASQGASNQPQHF
CDR3nt: TGTGCCAGCTCAGCATCACAGGGGGCCAGCAATCAGCCCCAGCATTTT

v_gene: TRBV12-2
abundance: .
j_gene: TRBJ2-3
d_gene: .
CDR3aa: CASRRDQREGLNQNKSTDTQYF
CDR3nt: TGTGCAAGTCGCCGGGACCAGCGGGAGGGACTAAATCAGAATAAGAGCACAGATACGCAGTATTTT

v_gene: TRBV11-2
abundance: .
j_gene: TRBJ2-5
d_gene: TRBD2
CDR3aa: CASREGLAKETQYF
CDR3nt: TGTGCCAGCAGAGAGGGACTAGCTAAAGAGACCCAGTACTTC

v_gene: TRBV15
abundance: few
j_gene: TRBJ1-6
d_gene: TRBD1
CDR3aa: CATSGLGDRARSPLHF
CDR3nt: TGTGCCACCAGCGGATTAGGGGACAGGGCGCGGTCACCCCTCCACTTT

v_gene: TRBV28
abundance: .
j_gene: TRBJ1-5
d_gene: TRBD1
CDR3aa: CASRSTGNQPQHF
CDR3nt: TGTGCCAGCAGGTCGACAGGGAATCAGCCCCAGCATTTT

v_gene: TRBV7-6
abundance: few
j_gene: TRBJ2-3
d_gene: TRBD2
CDR3aa: CASSLAGGTDTQYF
CDR3nt: TGTGCCAGCAGTCTAGCGGGAGGCACCGATACGCAGTATTTT

v_gene: TRBV25-1
abundance: .
j_gene: TRBJ1-1
d_gene: .
CDR3aa: CASSDIGRNTEAFF
CDR3nt: TGTGCCAGCAGTGATATAGGGAGGAACACTGAAGCTTTCTTT

v_gene: TRBV5-1
abundance: .
j_gene: TRBJ1-1
d_gene: TRBD1
CDR3aa: CASSPGTGGTEAFF
CDR3nt: TGCGCCAGCAGCCCGGGGACAGGAGGAACTGAAGCTTTCTTT

v_gene: TRBV29-1
abundance: few
j_gene: TRBJ1-3
d_gene: .
CDR3aa: CSASYSGNTIYF
CDR3nt: TGCAGCGCAAGCTACTCTGGAAACACCATATATTTT

v_gene: TRBV6-5
abundance: .
j_gene: TRBJ2-1
d_gene: TRBD2
CDR3aa: CASSTGTSGLNEQFF
CDR3nt: TGTGCCAGCAGTACGGGGACTAGCGGGCTCAATGAGCAGTTCTTC

v_gene: TRBV9
abundance: once
j_gene: TRBJ2-1
d_gene: .
CDR3aa: CASSVVASSVYNEQFF
CDR3nt: TGTGCCAGCAGCGTAGTGGCGTCTAGCGTGTACAATGAGCAGTTCTTC

v_gene: TRBV11-2
abundance: .
j_gene: TRBJ2-7
d_gene: .
CDR3aa: CASSLSGYEQYF
CDR3nt: TGTGCCAGCAGCTTATCGGGCTACGAGCAGTACTTC

v_gene: TRBV6-1
abundance: once
j_gene: TRBJ1-2
d_gene: .
CDR3aa: CASSEGHGLYGYTF
CDR3nt: TGTGCCAGCAGTGAAGGGCACGGACTCTATGGCTACACCTTC

v_gene: TRBV5-4
abundance: few
j_gene: TRBJ1-2
d_gene: TRBD1
CDR3aa: CASRSGTDNYGYTF
CDR3nt: TGTGCCAGCAGATCAGGGACAGACAACTATGGCTACACCTTC

v_gene: TRBV7-7
abundance: .
j_gene: TRBJ1-4
d_gene: .
CDR3aa: CASSFHPTFEASEEKLFF
CDR3nt: TGTGCTAGCAGCTTTCACCCTACGTTCGAGGCTTCGGAAGAAAAACTGTTTTTT

v_gene: TRBV27
abundance: .
j_gene: TRBJ2-3
d_gene: TRBD2
CDR3aa: CASSFLLAGADTQYF
CDR3nt: TGTGCCAGCAGTTTTCTGTTAGCGGGAGCAGATACGCAGTATTTT

v_gene: TRBV5-1
abundance: .
j_gene: TRBJ2-3
d_gene: .
CDR3aa: CASSPQGDTQYF
CDR3nt: TGCGCCAGCAGCCCCCAGGGAGATACGCAGTATTTT

v_gene: TRBV7-9
abundance: .
j_gene: TRBJ1-2
d_gene: .
CDR3aa: CASSLEAGQGGYTF
CDR3nt: TGTGCCAGCAGCTTAGAGGCAGGGCAAGGTGGCTACACCTTC

v_gene: TRBV9
abundance: .
j_gene: TRBJ2-1
d_gene: TRBD2
CDR3aa: CASSVSSGPYNEQFF
CDR3nt: TGTGCCAGCAGCGTCTCTAGCGGGCCCTACAATGAGCAGTTCTTC

v_gene: TRBV27
abundance: few
j_gene: TRBJ1-1
d_gene: .
CDR3aa: CASSLSELNTEAFF
CDR3nt: TGTGCCAGCAGTTTATCGGAGCTGAACACTGAAGCTTTCTTT

v_gene: TRBV25-1
abundance: .
j_gene: TRBJ1-1
d_gene: .
CDR3aa: CASSEYRDTEAFF
CDR3nt: TGTGCCAGCAGTGAATACCGGGACACTGAAGCTTTCTTT

v_gene: TRBV7-9
abundance: .
j_gene: TRBJ2-7
d_gene: .
CDR3aa: CASSLGLSYEQYF
CDR3nt: TGTGCCAGCAGCTTAGGACTCTCCTACGAGCAGTACTTC

v_gene: TRBV6-5
abundance: few
j_gene: TRBJ1-1
d_gene: .
CDR3aa: CASTQRNMNTEAFF
CDR3nt: TGTGCCAGCACTCAAAGAAACATGAACACTGAAGCTTTCTTT

v_gene: TRBV4-1
abundance: .
j_gene: TRBJ1-3
d_gene: .
CDR3aa: CASSQDQGNTIYF
CDR3nt: TGCGCCAGCAGCCAAGATCAGGGAAACACCATATATTTT

v_gene: TRBV4-2
abundance: .
j_gene: TRBJ1-2
d_gene: .
CDR3aa: CASSQDVSGDGYTF
CDR3nt: TGTGCCAGCAGCCAAGATGTGTCGGGTGACGGCTACACCTTC